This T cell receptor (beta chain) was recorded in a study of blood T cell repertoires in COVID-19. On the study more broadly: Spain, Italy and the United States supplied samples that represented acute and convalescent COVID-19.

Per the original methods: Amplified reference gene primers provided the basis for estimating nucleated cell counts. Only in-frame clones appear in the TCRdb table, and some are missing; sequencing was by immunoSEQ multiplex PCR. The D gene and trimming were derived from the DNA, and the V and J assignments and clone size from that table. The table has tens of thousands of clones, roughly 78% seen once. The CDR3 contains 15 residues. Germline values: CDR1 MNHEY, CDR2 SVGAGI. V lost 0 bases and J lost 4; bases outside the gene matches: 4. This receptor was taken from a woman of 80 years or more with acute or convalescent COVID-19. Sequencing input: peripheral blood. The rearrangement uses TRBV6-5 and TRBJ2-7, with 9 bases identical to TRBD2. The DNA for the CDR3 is TGTGCCAGCAGTTACTCGAATAGCGGGAGTTACGAGCAGTACTTC. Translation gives CASSYSNSGSYEQYF.